These 29 T cell receptor beta chains came from one sample sequenced in a study of regulatory T cells in long-lasting Graves disease. Time point specified: persistent/refractory GD, antithyroid drugs over 5 years with positive TRAb. Construction of the TCR library relied on RNA isolated from PBMCs. The authors built TCR beta libraries using iRepertoire HTBI primers and Arm-PCR of CDR3 regions. MiXCR, applied by TCRdb to the multiplex PCR reads, yields one record per CDR3 protein. This table holds about 430,000 distinct CDR3 sequences, around 20% found once. The source material was peripheral blood mononuclear cells (PBMCs), sampled when the disease was refractory, from a patient treated with antithyroid drugs. The receptors were sampled from a female donor with Graves disease.

There are a few counts of this clonotype. Given a much more abundant clone one base away, this may be a read error. The rearrangement joins TRBV2 to TRBJ1-1; 10 bases align to TRBD1. The CDR3 consists of 16 residues. Germline V gene data show CDR1 as SNHLY and CDR2 as FYNNEI. This chain's CDR3 is CASSTDRGMFSTGAFF. The CDR3 bases are TGTGCCAGCAGTACGGACAGGGGGATGTTCAGCACTGGAGCTTTCTTT. The variable domain in full, with the rest retrieved from reference TRBV2 and TRBJ1-1, is EPEVTQTPSHQVTQMGQEVILRCVPISNHLYFYWYRQILGQKVEFLVSFYNNEISEKSEIFDDQFSVERPDGSNFTLKIRSTKLEDSAMYFCASSTDRGMFSTGAFFGQGTRLTVV.

This clonotype appeared many times. This chain connects TRBV11-2 to TRBJ1-6; 8 nucleotides line up with TRBD1. The CDR3 totals 18 residues. CDR1 is SGHAT and CDR2 is FQNNGV in the germline V gene. J was trimmed by 0 bases and V by 5 bases; bases with no gene match: 9. CDR3: CASSPWTGPSSYNSPLHF. CDR3 in DNA: TGTGCCAGCAGCCCCTGGACAGGGCCCAGCTCCTATAATTCACCCCTCCACTTT. The full variable domain, completed using reference TRBV11-2 and TRBJ1-6, is EAGVAQSPRYKIIEKRQSVAFWCNPISGHATLYWYQQILGQGPKLLIQFQNNGVVDDSQLPKDRFSAERLKGVDSTLKIQPAKLEDSAVYLCASSPWTGPSSYNSPLHFGNGTRLTVT.

This clonotype has only one observation. The V and J genes are TRBV18 and TRBJ1-2; 10 nucleotides line up with TRBD1. Germline V CDR1 and CDR2: KGHSH, LQKENI. This CDR3 contains 15 residues. Germline trimming cut 4 bases from V and 7 bases from J; bases unmatched to any gene: 9. The DNA of the CDR3 is TGTGCCAGCTCACTACAGACAGGGGGCTCGGGTGGCTACACCTTC. It yields the protein CASSLQTGGSGGYTF.

There are many counts of this clonotype. The chain recombines TRBV11-1 with TRBJ1-1, with 8 positions matching TRBD1. Germline trimming cut 8 bases from V and 6 bases from J; bases unmatched to any gene: 5. The CDR3 is made up of 12 amino acids. Germline V CDR1 and CDR2: SGHAT, FQDESV (reference sequence). CDR3 sequence: CASGDRGSEAFF. The CDR3 nucleotides read TGTGCCAGCGGCGACAGGGGTTCTGAAGCTTTCTTT.

The table lists this clonotype with many counts. The rearrangement links TRBV7-8 to TRBJ2-5, with 14 positions matching TRBD2. Trimming at V came to 2 bases and at J to 5 bases, leaving 7 bases not matched to a gene. This CDR3 region has 17 residues. Germline V gives CDR1 SGHVS, CDR2 FQNEAQ. The DNA for the CDR3 is TGTGCCAGCAGCTTACTCTGGACTAGCGGGAGGTCCGAGACCCAGTACTTC. Residues: CASSLLWTSGRSETQYF. Full variable domain (outside the CDR3, taken from reference TRBV7-8 and TRBJ2-5): GAGVSQSPRYKVAKRGQDVALRCDPISGHVSLFWYQQALGQGPEFLTYFQNEAQLDKSGLPSDRFFAERPEGSVSTLKIQRTQQEDSAVYLCASSLLWTSGRSETQYFGPGTRLLVL.

The rearrangement uses TRBV10-3 and TRBJ2-3; 8 nucleotides align to TRBD1. The ends lost 3 bases at V and 2 bases at J; junction bases unmatched: 7. This CDR3 region has 16 residues. Germline lookup yields CDR1 ENHRY and CDR2 SYGVKD. CDR3 protein: CAISEGGTGSTDTQYF. CDR3 sequence (DNA): TGTGCCATCAGTGAAGGGGGGACAGGATCCACAGATACGCAGTATTTT.

This clonotype was picked up a small number of times. The rearrangement links TRBV10-3 to TRBJ1-6; possibly TRBD1 for D (6 bases). The CDR3 is 13 residues long. Trimming stripped 10 bases from V and 7 bases from J, with 14 bases between. Germline V gene data show CDR1 as ENHRY and CDR2 as SYGVKD. DNA of the CDR3: TGTGCCAATAGCGGGGGCGCGAATTCACCCCTCCACTTT. Protein product: CANSGGANSPLHF.

This clonotype was detected a few times. A read error may produce the germline difference seen at one junction end. V usage is TRBV7-8 and J usage is TRBJ1-1; D call uncertain. CDR3 length equals 14 residues. The germline V gene encodes CDR1 SGHVS and CDR2 FQNEAQ. The CDR3 DNA sequence: TGTGCCAGCAACTTAACTTCTATGAACACTGAAGCTTTCTTT. It yields the protein CASNLTSMNTEAFF. The full variable domain, with the rest looked up from reference TRBV7-8 and TRBJ1-1, is GAGVSQSPRYKVAKRGQDVALRCDPISGHVSLFWYQQALGQGPEFLTYFQNEAQLDKSGLPSDRFFAERPEGSVSTLKIQRTQQEDSAVYLCASNLTSMNTEAFFGQGTRLTVV.

The table lists this clonotype with many counts. V is TRBV29-1 and J is TRBJ1-3; possibly TRBD1 for D (6 bases). Between the trimmed V and J ends, which lost 5 bases and 0 bases, there was a span of 14 bases. From germline, CDR1 is SQVTM and CDR2 ANQGSEA. The CDR3 has 15 amino acids. This CDR3 reads CSVSSDRPSGNTIYF. The CDR3 bases are TGCAGCGTTTCCAGCGACAGGCCCTCTGGAAACACCATATATTTT. Together with reference TRBV29-1 and TRBJ1-3, the CDR3 gives the full variable domain: SAVISQKPSRDICQRGTSLTIQCQVDSQVTMMFWYRQQPGQSLTLIATANQGSEATYESGFVIDKFPISRPNLTFSTLTVSNMSPEDSSIYLCSVSSDRPSGNTIYFGEGSWLTVV.

This clonotype was detected many times. This chain connects TRBV12-3 or TRBV12-4 to TRBJ2-7; D is perhaps TRBD1 or TRBD2 (5 bases each). The CDR3 runs to 15 residues. Trimming shortened V by 1 base and J by 3 bases, and 13 bases separated the two germline ends. The CDR3 sequence: CASSLVGTGNYEQYF. The CDR3, as DNA: TGTGCCAGCAGTTTAGTCGGGACGGGAAACTACGAGCAGTACTTC.

The rearrangement joins TRBV29-1 to TRBJ2-5, with D tentatively TRBD2 (6 bases). Germline V lookup: CDR1 SQVTM, CDR2 ANQGSEA. Trimming left V 5 bases short and J 7 bases short, with 14 bases between. The CDR3 consists of 12 residues. For the CDR3, the DNA is TGCAGCGTTAATGGGTTGGGAGGGACCCAGTACTTC. Its translation: CSVNGLGGTQYF.

This clonotype was counted at least ten times. The rearrangement uses TRBV20-1 and TRBJ1-2, with D possibly matching TRBD1 (6 bases). The CDR3 is 14 amino acids. The ends were cut back, 1 base at V and 8 bases at J, with 17 bases in the middle. CDR1 and CDR2 from the germline V gene are DFQATT and SNEGSKA (reference sequence). CDR3 sequence reads: CSARAVPGVTGYTF. CDR3 DNA: TGCAGTGCTAGAGCAGTTCCAGGGGTTACCGGCTACACCTTC.

V is TRBV7-9 and J is TRBJ2-4, with TRBD2 matching 13 bases. V lost 5 bases, J lost 10 bases, and 11 bases stayed unmatched. Per germline, CDR1 SEHNR and CDR2 FQNEAQ (reference sequence). This CDR3 spans 16 amino acids. This CDR3 is CASSGQTGTSGVIQYF. CDR3 nucleotide sequence: TGTGCCAGCAGCGGACAAACCGGGACTAGCGGGGTTATTCAGTACTTC.

The chain recombines TRBV13 with TRBJ2-4; 10 nucleotides align to TRBD2. Looked up from germline, CDR1 is PRHDT and CDR2 is FYEKMQ (reference sequence). Losses at the gene ends were 0 bases for V and 12 bases for J; bases not matched to a gene: 5. This CDR3 spans 14 amino acids. Written as DNA, the CDR3 is TGTGCCAGCAGCTTAGGTTGGCTAGCGGGAGCTCAGTACTTC. Its protein product is CASSLGWLAGAQYF. The full variable domain, in which reference TRBV13 and TRBJ2-4 provide the parts outside the CDR3, is AAGVIQSPRHLIKEKRETATLKCYPIPRHDTVYWYQQGPGQDPQFLISFYEKMQSDKGSIPDRFSAQQFSDYHSELNMSSLELGDSALYFCASSLGWLAGAQYFGAGTRLSVL.

V usage is TRBV7-2 and J usage is TRBJ2-7, with D unclear. V gave up 5 bases and J gave up 2 bases, with 13 bases separating them. This CDR3 region has 14 residues. CDR1 is SGHTA, CDR2 FQGNSA, per germline. The CDR3 here is CASSPDGFTYEQYF. As DNA, the CDR3 is TGTGCCAGCAGCCCAGACGGCTTTACCTACGAGCAGTACTTC.

V usage is TRBV14 and J usage is TRBJ2-7, with 9 positions matching TRBD1. The CDR3 totals 15 residues. Germline CDR1 and CDR2: SGHDN and FVKESK. V trimming: 4 bases; J trimming: 2 bases; junction bases outside the gene matches: 6. This CDR3 reads CASSPRDRVAYEQYF. In DNA form, the CDR3 reads TGTGCCAGCAGCCCCCGGGACAGGGTTGCCTACGAGCAGTACTTC.

In the case of this clonotype: A far larger clone lies a single base away; this is likely a read error. The genes are TRBV7-8 and TRBJ1-1, with TRBD1 identical over 9 bases. With 8 bases clipped from V and 3 bases from J, the junction kept 7 bases outside the gene matches. The CDR3 sequence is 14 residues long. Germline V CDR1 and CDR2: SGHVS, FQNEAQ. CDR3 nucleotides: TGTGCCAGCTGGGGACAGGGTATGGACACTGAAGCTTTCTTT. Its protein is CASWGQGMDTEAFF.

There are many counts of this clonotype. The chain links TRBV28 to TRBJ2-7; 10 nucleotides line up with TRBD2. Germline lookup yields CDR1 MDHEN and CDR2 SYDVKM. The V and J ends lost 2 bases and 4 bases, in that order; junction bases with no gene match: 8. CDR3 length equals 16 residues. The CDR3 loop is CASSLISSGSYYEQYF. The CDR3 DNA reads TGTGCCAGCAGTTTAATATCTAGCGGGAGTTATTACGAGCAGTACTTC.

This clonotype turned up a few times. The chain joins TRBV7-9 to TRBJ2-6; unclear D gene. V was pared by 0 bases and J by 0 bases, with 6 bases between. The CDR3 has 16 amino acids. Germline V gives CDR1 SEHNR, CDR2 FQNEAQ (reference sequence). The CDR3 region is CASSLAVGSGANVLTF. DNA of the CDR3: TGTGCCAGCAGCTTAGCTGTTGGCTCTGGGGCCAACGTCCTGACTTTC.

This clonotype has at least ten counts. The junction and the germline gene differ at one end; a read error may be behind it. V gene TRBV20-1 combines with J gene TRBJ2-5; 10 bases agree with TRBD2. The CDR3 is 16 residues long. The germline V gene encodes CDR1 DFQATT and CDR2 SNEGSKA (reference sequence). DNA of the CDR3: TGCAGCGCTAGGCTAGCGGGAGTAAGGGGCCAAGAGACCCAGTACTTC. Its protein product is CSARLAGVRGQETQYF.

This clonotype was counted a few times. The chain uses TRBV28 and TRBJ1-4, with unresolved D. The CDR3 is made up of 13 amino acids. Per the germline V gene, CDR1 is MDHEN and CDR2 is SYDVKM. Trimming cost V 7 bases and J 4 bases, with 10 bases left between them. The CDR3 coding sequence is TGTGCCAGCACGGACCCAATTAATGAAAAACTGTTTTTT. It codes for CASTDPINEKLFF.

This clonotype was counted at least ten times. V gene TRBV6-1 combines with J gene TRBJ1-4, with TRBD1 matching over 7 bases. Matching the DNA end better, TRBJ1-6 makes the J call doubtful. The V gene's germline CDR1 is MNHNS and CDR2 SASEGT. The CDR3 sequence is 14 residues long. The CDR3 is CASSDGTANSPLHF. Written as DNA, the CDR3 is TGTGCCAGCAGTGATGGGACAGCTAATTCACCCCTCCACTTT.

To note about this clonotype: A much larger clonotype is one base distant, so this may be a read error. The chain has TRBV6-9 and TRBJ2-7; 9 bases map to TRBD1. The CDR3 has 16 amino acids. Germline V gives CDR1 MNHGY, CDR2 SVAAGI. The CDR3 nucleotides are TGTGCCGGCAGTTACGGTTTTGGGACAGGGACCTACGAGCAGTACTTC. Protein: CAGSYGFGTGTYEQYF.

V gene TRBV28 combines with J gene TRBJ1-1, with D possibly TRBD1 on 6 matching bases. V gave up 9 bases and J gave up 4 bases, with 18 bases separating them. This CDR3 spans 14 amino acids. Germline V gene lookup returns CDR1 MDHEN and CDR2 SYDVKM. CDR3 in DNA: TGTGCCAGTGAAAACGGAGGGGGGGGCACTGAAGCTTTCTTT. Amino acid sequence: CASENGGGGTEAFF.

In DNA form, the CDR3 reads TGTGCCAGCATCTGGAAAGGACGGATCTTGTTGAGGACTGAAGCTTTCTTT. Its translation is CASIWKGRILLRTEAFF. The V gene is TRBV7-9, the J gene TRBJ1-1; D call uncertain. The CDR3 contains 17 residues. Per the germline V gene, CDR1 is SEHNR and CDR2 is FQNEAQ (reference sequence). The V end was cut by 7 bases, the J end by 5 bases, with 26 bases between.

The sample holds a few counts of this clonotype. This chain connects TRBV28 to TRBJ2-1, with D maybe TRBD2 (5 bases). Trimming removed 3 bases at V and 4 bases at J, with 13 bases between. Germline CDR1 is MDHEN and CDR2 is SYDVKM. This CDR3 contains 15 residues. CDR3: CASSLPSGKYNEQFF. The DNA of the CDR3 is TGTGCCAGCAGTTTGCCCAGCGGAAAGTACAATGAGCAGTTCTTC.

This clonotype was seen many times. The chain links TRBV6-1 to TRBJ2-7, with 15 bases identical to TRBD2. Germline V gene lookup returns CDR1 MNHNS and CDR2 SASEGT. J lost 7 bases, V lost 6 bases, and 13 bases had no gene match. CDR3 length equals 17 residues. CDR3: CASSSAGLAGGLREQYF. The CDR3 nucleotides are TGTGCCAGCAGCTCCGCGGGACTAGCGGGGGGCCTTAGGGAGCAGTACTTC.

This clonotype was observed many times. J is TRBJ2-2 and V is TRBV28, with D perhaps being TRBD1 or TRBD2 (6 bases each). CDR3 length: 13 amino acids. Trimming shortened V by 6 bases and J by 7 bases, and 12 bases separated the two germline ends. Germline CDR1 and CDR2: MDHEN and SYDVKM. CDR3 residues: CASRKQGGGELFF. The CDR3 bases are TGTGCCAGCAGAAAACAGGGAGGCGGGGAGCTGTTTTTT. The full variable domain, rest sourced from reference TRBV28 and TRBJ2-2, is DVKVTQSSRYLVKRTGEKVFLECVQDMDHENMFWYRQDPGLGLRLIYFSYDVKMKEKGDIPEGYSVSREKKERFSLILESASTNQTSMYLCASRKQGGGELFFGEGSRLTVL.

This clonotype has at least ten counts. The genes are TRBV2 and TRBJ1-1, with D hard to call. Per germline, CDR1 SNHLY and CDR2 FYNNEI. This CDR3 is built from 14 residues. V shed 2 bases and J shed 4 bases, with 11 bases lying between them. CDR3 amino acids: CASSETPAFTEAFF. As DNA, the CDR3 is TGTGCCAGCAGTGAAACTCCTGCGTTCACTGAAGCTTTCTTT.